The count of the clone carrying this TCR beta chain is one. The antigen is undetermined. The data are from a study of blood T cells in healthy people across ages. Whole-study findings and limits: More naive CD4+ cells and higher diversity marked long-lived donors relative to aged donors.

The CDR3 runs 14 residues. V lost 3 bases to trimming and J lost 1 base, with 7 bases between them. PCR was performed a second time for about 7 to 12 cycles using a sample-barcoded 5' primer and a J-beta primer mix. Every single cDNA molecule received a tag from a template-switch adaptor with 12 random nucleotides. TCRdb redid the calling of the 5' RACE reads with MiXCR, one entry per CDR3 protein. The data show 920,000 or so distinct CDR3 sequences, with around 43% seen just once and approximately 20% held by the top ten. Sequencing was carried out using blood. The chain uses TRBV12-3 or TRBV12-4 and TRBJ1-5; D is ambiguous. The sequence derives from a woman in her fifties or sixties in good health. Here the CDR3 DNA reads TGTGCCAGCAGTTTCCTGGACAGCAATCAGCCCCAGCATTTT. Translating gives CASSFLDSNQPQHF.